This T cell receptor beta chain was found in a study of blood T cell repertoires in COVID-19 (dated by TCRdb to 2020 to 2021). Some background on the complete study: Collaborator samples came from the United States, Italy and Spain and covered acute and convalescent phases of COVID-19. Sample metadata almost always included a de-identified subject ID, COVID-19 status, age in years and sex. The dataset comprised deeply sampled blood TCRbeta repertoires from subjects exposed to, actively infected with, or recovered from COVID-19. Where HLA class I and class II types were available, the types were taken from metadata supplied by the sample provider, not from assay-based typing. The prospective study material was composed of cDNA or gDNA derived from T cells, B-cell-depleted T cells, or PBMCs. Samples came from the ongoing ImmuneRACE study (first 160 participants) plus 1,254 subjects from 6 global collaborators. The repertoires were made available in a free public database intended to serve as a resource for research on the immune response to SARS-CoV-2.

There are 16 amino acids in the CDR3, from cysteine to phenylalanine inclusive. Only the CDR3 portion is preserved as DNA: 48 bases, with reading frame beginning at the first base. CDR1 and CDR2, per the germline V gene (reference sequence), are LGHDT and YNNKEL. Trimming leaves V shorter by 7 bases and J shorter by 10 bases, with the junction holding 16 bases beyond the gene matches. TCRbeta CDR3 regions were amplified from genomic DNA using the immunoSEQ Assay, a bias-controlled multiplex PCR. The authors processed their data as follows. Nucleated cell counts per sample were estimated from amplification of reference gene primers within the assay. To quantify the absolute abundance of each unique TCRbeta CDR3 rearrangement, sequence reads were collapsed and filtered. For each sample, productive Simpson clonality was calculated as the square root of Simpson's diversity index across productive rearrangements. TCRdb holds this immuneACCESS table with in-frame rearrangements only. Some clones are missing; in checked studies, unresolved V genes explain under half, and the rest has no known cause. D and trimming were read from the DNA, whereas the V and J calls and clone size are those reported in that table. The sample has 71,000 or so clones on record, about 79% of them singletons. Together, the top ten hold approximately 28% of the sample.

Whole blood was collected in K2EDTA tubes by collaborating institutions according to the institutions' own protocols. Collaborator samples were shipped for TCRbeta analysis as frozen whole blood, isolated PBMCs, or DNA extracted from either sample type. In regard to this clone: What antigen it recognizes has not been identified. No base quality information exists; no much larger clone differs at one position.

Points the paper makes about the study in general: Clinical and demographic metadata were provided uncurated, with the amount varying by source and participant.

Material for sequencing was peripheral blood. This TCR was sampled from a man between 65 and 80 years old with acute or convalescent COVID-19. The chain is assembled from TRBV3-1 (or the pseudogene TRBV3-2) and TRBJ2-1; 10 bases in between match TRBD2. At the DNA level, the sequence is TGTGCCAGCACCGGGCGTGCGGCTAGCGGGAGAAACGAGCAGTTCTTC. Its translation reads: CASTGRAASGRNEQFF.